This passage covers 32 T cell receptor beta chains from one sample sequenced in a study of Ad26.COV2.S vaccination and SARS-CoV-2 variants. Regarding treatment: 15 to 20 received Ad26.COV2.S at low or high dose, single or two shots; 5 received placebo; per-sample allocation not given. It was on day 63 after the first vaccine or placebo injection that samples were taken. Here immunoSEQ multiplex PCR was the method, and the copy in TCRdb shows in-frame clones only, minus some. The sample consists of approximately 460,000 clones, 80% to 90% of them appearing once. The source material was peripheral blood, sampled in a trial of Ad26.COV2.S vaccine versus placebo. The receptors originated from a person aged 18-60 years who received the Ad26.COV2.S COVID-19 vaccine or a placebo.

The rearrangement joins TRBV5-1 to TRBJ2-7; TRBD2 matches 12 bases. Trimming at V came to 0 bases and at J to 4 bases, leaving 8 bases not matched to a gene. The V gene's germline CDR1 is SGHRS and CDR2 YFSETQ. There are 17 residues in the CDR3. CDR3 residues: CASSLDLAGGPGYEQYF. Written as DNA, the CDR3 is TGCGCCAGCAGCTTGGATCTAGCGGGAGGGCCAGGTTACGAGCAGTACTTC.

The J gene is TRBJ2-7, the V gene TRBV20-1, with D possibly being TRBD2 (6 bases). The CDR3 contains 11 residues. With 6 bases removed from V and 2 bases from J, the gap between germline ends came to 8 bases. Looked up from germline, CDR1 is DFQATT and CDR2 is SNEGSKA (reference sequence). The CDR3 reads CSAGGTYEQYF. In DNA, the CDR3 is TGCAGTGCCGGAGGGACCTACGAGCAGTACTTC.

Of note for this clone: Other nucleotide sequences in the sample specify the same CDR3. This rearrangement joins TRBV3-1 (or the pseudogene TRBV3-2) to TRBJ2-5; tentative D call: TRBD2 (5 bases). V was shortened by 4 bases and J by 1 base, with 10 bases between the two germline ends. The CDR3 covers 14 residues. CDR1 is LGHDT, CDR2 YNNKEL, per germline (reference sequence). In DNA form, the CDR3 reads TGTGCCAGCAGCCCTAGACGGGGCCAAGAGACCCAGTACTTC. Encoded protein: CASSPRRGQETQYF.

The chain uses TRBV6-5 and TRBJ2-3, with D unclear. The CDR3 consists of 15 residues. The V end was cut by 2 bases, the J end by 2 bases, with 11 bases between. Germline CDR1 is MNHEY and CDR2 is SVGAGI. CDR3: CASSYSYLTTDTQYF. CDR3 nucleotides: TGTGCCAGCAGTTACAGTTATTTGACCACAGATACGCAGTATTTT.

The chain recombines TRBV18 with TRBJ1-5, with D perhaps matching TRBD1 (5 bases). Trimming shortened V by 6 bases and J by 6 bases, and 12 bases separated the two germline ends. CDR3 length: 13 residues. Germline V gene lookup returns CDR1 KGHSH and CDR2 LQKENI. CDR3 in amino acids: CASSRDGTQPQHF. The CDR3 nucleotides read TGTGCCAGCTCTCGGGATGGGACTCAGCCCCAGCATTTT.

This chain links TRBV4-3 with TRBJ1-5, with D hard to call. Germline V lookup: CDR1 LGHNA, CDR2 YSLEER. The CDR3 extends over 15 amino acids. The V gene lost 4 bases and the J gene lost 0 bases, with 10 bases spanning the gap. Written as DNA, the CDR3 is TGCGCCAGCAGCCCCGACGCGTATAGCAATCAGCCCCAGCATTTT. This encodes CASSPDAYSNQPQHF.

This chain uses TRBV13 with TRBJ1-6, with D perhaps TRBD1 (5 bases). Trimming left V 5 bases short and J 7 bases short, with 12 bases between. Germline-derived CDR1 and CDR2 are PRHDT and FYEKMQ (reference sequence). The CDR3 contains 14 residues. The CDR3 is CASSPVGGNSPLHF. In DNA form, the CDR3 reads TGTGCCAGCAGCCCAGTTGGGGGGAATTCACCCCTCCACTTT.

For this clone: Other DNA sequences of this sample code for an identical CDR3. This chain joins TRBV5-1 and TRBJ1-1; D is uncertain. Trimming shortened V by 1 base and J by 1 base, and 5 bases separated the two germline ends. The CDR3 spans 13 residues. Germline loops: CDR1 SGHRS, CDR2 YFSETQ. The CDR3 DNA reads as TGCGCCAGCAGCTTGCAGGCGAACACTGAAGCTTTCTTT. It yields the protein CASSLQANTEAFF.

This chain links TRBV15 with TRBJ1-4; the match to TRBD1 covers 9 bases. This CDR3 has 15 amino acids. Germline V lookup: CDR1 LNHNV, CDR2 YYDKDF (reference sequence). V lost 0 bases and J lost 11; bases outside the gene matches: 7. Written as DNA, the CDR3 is TGTGCCACCAGCAGAGACCAACGGGACAGGGATAAACTGTTTTTT. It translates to CATSRDQRDRDKLFF. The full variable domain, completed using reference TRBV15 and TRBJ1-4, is DAMVIQNPRYQVTQFGKPVTLSCSQTLNHNVMYWYQQKSSQAPKLLFHYYDKDFNNEADTPDNFQSRRPNTSFCFLDIRSPGLGDTAMYLCATSRDQRDRDKLFFGSGTQLSVL.

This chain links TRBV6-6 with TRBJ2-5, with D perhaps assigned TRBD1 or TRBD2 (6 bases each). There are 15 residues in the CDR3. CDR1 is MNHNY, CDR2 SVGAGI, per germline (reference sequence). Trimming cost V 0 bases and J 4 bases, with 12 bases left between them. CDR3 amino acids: CASSYSRGAGETQYF. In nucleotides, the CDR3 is TGTGCCAGCAGTTACTCGAGGGGGGCAGGAGAGACCCAGTACTTC.

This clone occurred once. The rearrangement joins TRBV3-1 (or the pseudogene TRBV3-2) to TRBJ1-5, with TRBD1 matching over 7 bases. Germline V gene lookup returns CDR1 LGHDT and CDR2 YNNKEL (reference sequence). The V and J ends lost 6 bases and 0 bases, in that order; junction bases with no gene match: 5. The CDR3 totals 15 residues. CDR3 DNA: TGTGCCAGCAGTCAAACAGGGGATAGCAATCAGCCCCAGCATTTT. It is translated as CASSQTGDSNQPQHF.

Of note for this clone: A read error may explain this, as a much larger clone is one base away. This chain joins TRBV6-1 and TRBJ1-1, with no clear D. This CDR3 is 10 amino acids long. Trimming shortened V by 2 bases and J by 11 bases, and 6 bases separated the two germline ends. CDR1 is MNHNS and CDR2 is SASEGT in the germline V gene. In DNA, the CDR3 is TGTGCCAGCAGTGAAAGGATGGCTTTCTTT. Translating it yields CASSERMAFF.

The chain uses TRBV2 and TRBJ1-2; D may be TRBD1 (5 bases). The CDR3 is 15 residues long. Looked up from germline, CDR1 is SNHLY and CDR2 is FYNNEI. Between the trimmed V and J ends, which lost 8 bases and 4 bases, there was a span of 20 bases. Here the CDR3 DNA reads TGTGCCAGCTGCGACAGTGCCATAGATTTCTATGGCTACACCTTC. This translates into CASCDSAIDFYGYTF.

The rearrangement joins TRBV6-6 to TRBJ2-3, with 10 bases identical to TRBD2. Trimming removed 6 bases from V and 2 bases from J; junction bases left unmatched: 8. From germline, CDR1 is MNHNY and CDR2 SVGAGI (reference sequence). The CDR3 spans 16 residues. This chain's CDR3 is CASRGRTSGYTDTQYF. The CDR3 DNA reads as TGTGCCAGCAGGGGCCGGACTAGCGGTTACACAGATACGCAGTATTTT.

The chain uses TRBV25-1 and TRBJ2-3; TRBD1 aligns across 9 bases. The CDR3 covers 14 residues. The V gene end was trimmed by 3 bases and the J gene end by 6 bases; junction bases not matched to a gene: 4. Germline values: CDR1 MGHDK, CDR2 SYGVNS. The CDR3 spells CASSDLDRGDTQYF. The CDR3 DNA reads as TGTGCCAGCAGTGATCTGGACAGGGGCGATACGCAGTATTTT.

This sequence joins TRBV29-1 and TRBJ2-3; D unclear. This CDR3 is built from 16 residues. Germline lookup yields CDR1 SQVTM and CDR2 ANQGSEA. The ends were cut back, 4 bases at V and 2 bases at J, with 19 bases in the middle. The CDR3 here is CSVGFRPPVNTDTQYF. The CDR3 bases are TGCAGCGTTGGGTTTCGGCCTCCTGTGAACACAGATACGCAGTATTTT.

In DNA, the CDR3 is TGTGCCAGCAGCTTACTAGCGGGAGTAATAGATACGCAGTATTTT. Translated: CASSLLAGVIDTQYF. This rearrangement joins TRBV7-9 to TRBJ2-3; 10 nucleotides align to TRBD2. CDR3 size: 15 residues. Trimming cost V 2 bases and J 5 bases; bases outside gene matches: 4. Germline CDR1 and CDR2: SEHNR and FQNEAQ (reference sequence). Full variable domain (remainder filled in from reference TRBV7-9 and TRBJ2-3): DTGVSQNPRHKITKRGQNVTFRCDPISEHNRLYWYRQTLGQGPEFLTYFQNEAQLEKSRLLSDRFSAERPKGSFSTLEIQRTEQGDSAMYLCASSLLAGVIDTQYFGPGTRLTVL.

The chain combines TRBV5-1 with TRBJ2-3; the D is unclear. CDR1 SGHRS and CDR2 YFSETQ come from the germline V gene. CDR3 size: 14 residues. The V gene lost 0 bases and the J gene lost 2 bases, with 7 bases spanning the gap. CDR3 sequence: CASSLALPTDTQYF. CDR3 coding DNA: TGCGCCAGCAGCTTGGCCCTCCCCACAGATACGCAGTATTTT.

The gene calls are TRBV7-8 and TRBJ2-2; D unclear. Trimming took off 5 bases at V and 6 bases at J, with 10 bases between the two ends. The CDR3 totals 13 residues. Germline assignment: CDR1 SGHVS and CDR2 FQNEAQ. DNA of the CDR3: TGTGCCAGCAGCCCAAGGGTACCCGGGGAGCTGTTTTTT. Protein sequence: CASSPRVPGELFF.

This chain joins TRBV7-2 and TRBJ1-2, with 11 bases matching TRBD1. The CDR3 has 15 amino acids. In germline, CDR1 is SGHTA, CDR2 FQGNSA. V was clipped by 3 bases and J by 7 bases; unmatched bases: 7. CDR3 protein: CASSFGTGGSRGYTF. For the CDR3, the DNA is TGTGCCAGCAGCTTCGGGACAGGGGGTTCTCGTGGCTACACCTTC.

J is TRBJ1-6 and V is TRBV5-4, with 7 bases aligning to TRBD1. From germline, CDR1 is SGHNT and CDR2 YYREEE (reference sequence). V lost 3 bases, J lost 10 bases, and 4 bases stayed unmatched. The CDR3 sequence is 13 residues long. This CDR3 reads CASSSTRGSPLHF. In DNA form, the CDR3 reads TGTGCCAGCAGCTCAACCAGGGGGTCACCCCTCCACTTT.

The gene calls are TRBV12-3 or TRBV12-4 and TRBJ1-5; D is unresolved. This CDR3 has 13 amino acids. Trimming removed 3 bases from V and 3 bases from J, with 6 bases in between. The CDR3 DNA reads TGTGCCAGCAGTTTTTGGGACAATCAGCCCCAGCATTTT. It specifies CASSFWDNQPQHF.

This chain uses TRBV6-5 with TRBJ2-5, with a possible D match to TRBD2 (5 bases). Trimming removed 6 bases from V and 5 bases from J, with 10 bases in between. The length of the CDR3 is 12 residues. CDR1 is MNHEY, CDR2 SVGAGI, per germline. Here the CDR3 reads CASSLTGETQYF. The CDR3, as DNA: TGTGCCAGCAGCCTAACGGGGGAGACCCAGTACTTC.

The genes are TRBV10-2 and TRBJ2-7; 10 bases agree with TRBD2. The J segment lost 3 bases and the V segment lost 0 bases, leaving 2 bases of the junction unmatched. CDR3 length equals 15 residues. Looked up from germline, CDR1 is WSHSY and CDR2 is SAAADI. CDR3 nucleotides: TGCGCCAGCAGTGAGTCGTCTAGCGGGAGCTACGAGCAGTACTTC. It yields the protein CASSESSSGSYEQYF.

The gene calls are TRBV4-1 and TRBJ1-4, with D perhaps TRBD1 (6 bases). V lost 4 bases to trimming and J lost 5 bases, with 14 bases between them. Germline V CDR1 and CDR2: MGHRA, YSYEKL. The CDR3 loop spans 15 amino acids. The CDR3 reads CASSPSDSANEKLFF. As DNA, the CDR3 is TGCGCCAGCAGCCCCTCGGACAGCGCCAATGAAAAACTGTTTTTT.

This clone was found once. CDR3 residues: CASSSRDYNSPLHF. CDR3 nucleotides: TGTGCCAGCAGCTCCCGGGACTATAATTCACCCCTCCACTTT. The V gene is TRBV7-2, the J gene TRBJ1-6, with unresolved D. Trimming pared 4 bases from V and 3 bases from J, leaving 7 bases between. Germline V gene sequence: CDR1 SGHTA, CDR2 FQGNSA. The CDR3 consists of 14 residues.

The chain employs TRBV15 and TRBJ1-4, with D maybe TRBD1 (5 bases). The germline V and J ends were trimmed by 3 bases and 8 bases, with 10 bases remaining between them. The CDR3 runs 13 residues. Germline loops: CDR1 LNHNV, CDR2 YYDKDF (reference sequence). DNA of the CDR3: TGTGCCACCAGCAGGGGACCAGGGGAAAAACTGTTTTTT. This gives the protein CATSRGPGEKLFF.

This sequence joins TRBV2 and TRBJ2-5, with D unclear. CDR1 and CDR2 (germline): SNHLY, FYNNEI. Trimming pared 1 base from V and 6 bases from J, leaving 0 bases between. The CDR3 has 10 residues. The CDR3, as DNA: TGTGCCAGCAGTGAAGAGACCCAGTACTTC. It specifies CASSEETQYF.

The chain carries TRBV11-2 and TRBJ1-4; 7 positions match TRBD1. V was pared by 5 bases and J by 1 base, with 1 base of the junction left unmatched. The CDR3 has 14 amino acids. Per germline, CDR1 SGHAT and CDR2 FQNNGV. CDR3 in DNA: TGTGCCAGCAGCAGACAGGGAACTAATGAAAAACTGTTTTTT. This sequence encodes CASSRQGTNEKLFF.

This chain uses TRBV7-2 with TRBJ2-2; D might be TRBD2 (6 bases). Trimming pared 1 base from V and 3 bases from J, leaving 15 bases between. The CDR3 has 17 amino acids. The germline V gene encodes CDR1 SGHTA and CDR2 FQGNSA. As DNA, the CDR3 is TGTGCCAGCAGCTTAGAGGGCTTAACTAGCTACACCGGGGAGCTGTTTTTT. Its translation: CASSLEGLTSYTGELFF.

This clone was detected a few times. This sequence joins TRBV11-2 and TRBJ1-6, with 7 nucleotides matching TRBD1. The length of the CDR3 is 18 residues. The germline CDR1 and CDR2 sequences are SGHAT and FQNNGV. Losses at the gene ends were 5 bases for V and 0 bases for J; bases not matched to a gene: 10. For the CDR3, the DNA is TGTGCCAGCAGCCCCCGTCAGGGGGGGAGCTCCTATAATTCACCCCTCCACTTT. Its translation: CASSPRQGGSSYNSPLHF.

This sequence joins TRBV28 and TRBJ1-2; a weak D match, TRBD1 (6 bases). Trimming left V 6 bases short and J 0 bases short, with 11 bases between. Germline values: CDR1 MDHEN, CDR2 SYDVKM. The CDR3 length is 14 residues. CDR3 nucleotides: TGTGCCAGCAGACAGGGAGGGACTAACTATGGCTACACCTTC. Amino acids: CASRQGGTNYGYTF.